This T cell receptor (beta chain) was found in a study of blood T cell repertoires in COVID-19. The CDR3 spans 15 residues. Germline loops: CDR1 SEHNR, CDR2 FQNEAQ (reference sequence). J was trimmed by 4 bases and V by 5 bases; bases with no gene match: 6. In the authors' workflow: Quantification of nucleated cells was approximated via reference gene primer amplification. Clones were sequenced by immunoSEQ multiplex PCR, and TCRdb holds only the in-frame ones, with some missing. Clonal size and the V and J genes are those of that table, whereas D and trimming came from the DNA. The table lists around 100,000 clones, around 90% of them singletons, with 2.7% in the top ten.

The sample taken for sequencing was peripheral blood. The TCR sequence derives from a man aged 50 or older with COVID-19, enrolled during active disease. The genes are TRBV7-9 and TRBJ1-1, with 11 bases aligning to TRBD1. This chain's CDR3 is CASSTRTGGFTEAFF. CDR3 DNA: TGTGCCAGCAGCACAAGGACAGGGGGCTTCACTGAAGCTTTCTTT.